This TCR beta chain was sequenced in a study of T-cell reconstitution after alpha-beta-depleted transplantation in children. Germline V lookup: CDR1 DFQATT, CDR2 SNEGSKA (reference sequence). The CDR3 sequence is 13 residues long. V was clipped by 2 bases and J by 4 bases; unmatched bases: 2. Library preparation (for TCRbeta) was performed with unique molecular identifiers. TCRdb processed the PCR reads anew with MiXCR; each CDR3 protein has one entry. Of under 300,000 distinct CDR3 sequences in the sample, roughly 11% were seen once. This clonotype was sampled from a male patient under 10 years old who had a stem cell transplant for chronic granulomatous disease, so the T cells may come from the graft donor. The chain employs TRBV20-1 and TRBJ2-1, with TRBD2 matching 7 bases. Source: peripheral blood, taken 180 days after TCRalphabeta/CD19-depleted stem cell transplant. This chain's CDR3 is CSARREVYNEQFF. The DNA of the CDR3 is TGCAGTGCTAGACGGGAGGTGTACAATGAGCAGTTCTTC.